A single sample gave rise to the 25 T cell receptor beta chains below, sequenced in a study of beta chain features in type 1 diabetes. Investigators reverse transcribed all isolated RNA, so they sequenced expressed TCRB transcripts. Clones were read by immunoSEQ multiplex PCR, and TCRdb kept only the in-frame ones, dropping some. Of 400,000 or so clones listed, roughly 13% were seen once; the top ten hold 0.0095% to 0.012%. General study findings and limits: Type 1 diabetes patients had TCRB CDR3s that were shorter (moderately but significantly so) in all four CD4+ subsets.

These receptors' targets are unknown. The sample was naive CD4+ T cells from blood. These receptors originate from a woman between 18 and 30 years old with type 1 diabetes.

The chain recombines TRBV19 with TRBJ1-6; perhaps TRBD1 as D (5 bases). This CDR3 has 13 residues. Between the trimmed V and J ends, which lost 7 bases and 9 bases, there was a span of 13 bases. Per germline, CDR1 LNHDA and CDR2 SQIVND (reference sequence). The CDR3 reads CASNRGRVSPLHF. The DNA of the CDR3 is TGTGCCAGTAATAGGGGCCGTGTTTCACCCCTCCACTTT. Full variable domain (remainder filled in from reference TRBV19 and TRBJ1-6): DGGITQSPKYLFRKEGQNVTLSCEQNLNHDAMYWYRQDPGQGLRLIYYSQIVNDFQKGDIAEGYSVSREKKESFPLTVTSAQKNPTAFYLCASNRGRVSPLHFGNGTRLTVT.

V usage is TRBV18 and J usage is TRBJ1-2; 7 nucleotides line up with TRBD1. CDR1 is KGHSH and CDR2 is LQKENI in the germline V gene. This CDR3 contains 14 residues. Losses at the gene ends were 3 bases for V and 6 bases for J; bases not matched to a gene: 7. In DNA, the CDR3 is TGTGCCAGCTCACCGACGGCAGGGGGGAATGGCTACACCTTC. Protein product: CASSPTAGGNGYTF.

The J gene is TRBJ2-5, the V gene TRBV27; 7 bases match TRBD2. Germline assignment: CDR1 MNHEY and CDR2 SMNVEV (reference sequence). This CDR3 spans 16 amino acids. J lost 4 bases, V lost 0 bases, and 8 bases had no gene match. The CDR3 DNA reads as TGTGCCAGCAGTTTATCACCCCCGGGGGGACGAGAGACCCAGTACTTC. It is translated as CASSLSPPGGRETQYF.

This clone was counted between two and nine times. This sequence joins TRBV6-5 and TRBJ2-1, with D hard to call. The length of the CDR3 is 14 residues. The ends were cut back, 0 bases at V and 6 bases at J, with 9 bases in the middle. Germline V gene lookup returns CDR1 MNHEY and CDR2 SVGAGI. CDR3 in DNA: TGTGCCAGCAGTTACTCGTCCTGGCCCAATGAGCAGTTCTTC. It codes for CASSYSSWPNEQFF.

This clone was counted a single time. V usage is TRBV30 and J usage is TRBJ1-2; 8 bases fit TRBD1. Per germline, CDR1 GTSNPN and CDR2 SVGIG (reference sequence). Losses at the gene ends were 8 bases for V and 8 bases for J; bases not matched to a gene: 10. The CDR3 loop spans 12 amino acids. CDR3 bases: TGTGCCGGTGGACAGGGCGCTTCGGGCTACACCTTC. Amino acids: CAGGQGASGYTF.

Only a few counts were recorded for this clone. The rearrangement joins TRBV14 to TRBJ1-2; D is undetermined. Trimming stripped 4 bases from V and 7 bases from J, with 13 bases between. This CDR3 contains 13 residues. CDR1 SGHDN and CDR2 FVKESK come from the germline V gene. In DNA form, the CDR3 reads TGTGCCAGCAGCCGTAAAGGAGCCCCTGGCTACACCTTC. This gives the protein CASSRKGAPGYTF.

The CDR3 sequence is CASSLRSGTTNEKLFF. The CDR3, as DNA: TGTGCCAGCAGCTTACGTTCGGGGACAACTAATGAAAAACTGTTTTTT. The chain couples TRBV7-2 to TRBJ1-4; the D is unclear. In germline, CDR1 is SGHTA, CDR2 FQGNSA. The CDR3 totals 16 residues. Trimming removed 2 bases at V and 0 bases at J, with 10 bases between.

A few counts support this clone. The rearrangement joins TRBV18 to TRBJ2-7; 7 nucleotides align to TRBD1. Germline-derived CDR1 and CDR2 are KGHSH and LQKENI. The CDR3 has 14 residues. Trimming removed 2 bases from V and 4 bases from J; junction bases left unmatched: 5. CDR3 nucleotides: TGTGCCAGCTCACCAACAGGGGCCCAATACGAGCAGTACTTC. It translates to CASSPTGAQYEQYF.

The chain joins TRBV9 to TRBJ2-1, with TRBD2 matching over 9 bases. V lost 0 bases and J lost 8; bases outside the gene matches: 6. This CDR3 spans 15 amino acids. CDR1 and CDR2 from the germline V gene are SGDLS and YYNGEE. The chain's CDR3 is CASSVGLAGIDEQFF. In DNA, the CDR3 is TGTGCCAGCAGCGTAGGGCTAGCGGGGATCGATGAGCAGTTCTTC.

The chain carries TRBV28 and TRBJ2-7; possible D gene TRBD1, 5 bases. The CDR3 totals 13 residues. The V gene lost 5 bases and the J gene lost 2 bases, with 10 bases spanning the gap. Germline CDR1 reads MDHEN; CDR2 reads SYDVKM. The CDR3 region has the DNA TGTGCCAGCAGTCCAACAGGTCCCTACGAGCAGTACTTC. Amino acids: CASSPTGPYEQYF.

The chain has TRBV4-1 and TRBJ1-1, with D tentatively TRBD1 (6 bases). This CDR3 contains 16 residues. With 0 bases removed from V and 1 base from J, the gap between germline ends came to 12 bases. Germline V gene sequence: CDR1 MGHRA, CDR2 YSYEKL. In DNA form, the CDR3 reads TGCGCCAGCAGCCAAGATAGGACAGCTGGGAACACTGAAGCTTTCTTT. This codes for CASSQDRTAGNTEAFF.

The gene calls are TRBV14 and TRBJ2-5; 7 bases map to TRBD2. Germline assignment: CDR1 SGHDN and CDR2 FVKESK. Trimming at V came to 3 bases and at J to 9 bases, leaving 4 bases not matched to a gene. The CDR3 runs 12 residues. CDR3 DNA: TGTGCCAGCAGCCATAGTCGGGGGGCCCAGTACTTC. This codes for CASSHSRGAQYF.

This clone has just a few counts. This rearrangement joins TRBV29-1 to TRBJ1-5; D uncertain. Between the trimmed V and J ends, which lost 6 bases and 3 bases, there was a span of 12 bases. The CDR3 totals 13 residues. Germline V CDR1 and CDR2: SQVTM, ANQGSEA. The chain's CDR3 is CSVKTQLNQPQHF. DNA for the CDR3: TGCAGCGTGAAAACACAGCTCAATCAGCCCCAGCATTTT.

This chain uses TRBV11-3 with TRBJ2-2; TRBD1 might be the D (5 bases). Germline V gene lookup returns CDR1 SGHNT and CDR2 YENEEA. V shed 6 bases and J shed 0 bases, with 14 bases lying between them. The CDR3 loop spans 16 amino acids. The CDR3 reads CASRAGQPANTGELFF. Here the CDR3 DNA reads TGTGCCAGCAGAGCAGGGCAGCCTGCGAACACCGGGGAGCTGTTTTTT.

This clone was found a few times. J is TRBJ2-1 and V is TRBV28, with a possible D match to TRBD2 (6 bases). Germline CDR1 reads MDHEN; CDR2 reads SYDVKM. V was shortened by 5 bases and J by 9 bases, with 20 bases between the two germline ends. The CDR3 is made up of 15 amino acids. CDR3 DNA: TGTGCCAGCAGTCCCGGGGGTGGCCTTCAGGGTGAGCAGTTCTTC. Protein: CASSPGGGLQGEQFF.

The sample holds a few counts of this clone. This sequence joins TRBV10-3 and TRBJ2-1; 8 nucleotides match TRBD1. Germline V lookup: CDR1 ENHRY, CDR2 SYGVKD. The CDR3 is 13 residues long. J gave up 7 bases and V 9 bases, and 8 bases lay outside the gene matches. DNA of the CDR3: TGTGCCATAAACAGGGGGGATAGGAATGAGCAGTTCTTC. Translated, it gives CAINRGDRNEQFF.

CDR3 in amino acids: CASSLRGGNTIYF. For the CDR3, the DNA is TGTGCCAGCTCCCTGCGGGGTGGAAACACCATATATTTT. The rearrangement links TRBV2 to TRBJ1-3, with D unresolved. Germline V gene data show CDR1 as SNHLY and CDR2 as FYNNEI. The V end lost 8 bases, the J end lost 3 bases, and 11 bases lay between the germline ends. The CDR3 is 13 amino acids.

This clone was observed a few times. The chain combines TRBV7-2 with TRBJ2-3; TRBD2 matches at 10 bases. J was trimmed by 1 base and V by 4 bases; bases with no gene match: 14. Germline assignment: CDR1 SGHTA and CDR2 FQGNSA. The CDR3 has 19 residues. This CDR3 is CASSSKSVLAGFGTDTQYF. CDR3 nucleotides: TGTGCCAGCAGCTCTAAGAGCGTACTAGCGGGGTTCGGCACAGATACGCAGTATTTT.

The chain has TRBV5-1 and TRBJ1-5, with D maybe TRBD1 (5 bases). Germline CDR1 SGHRS, CDR2 YFSETQ. The ends were cut back, 0 bases at V and 4 bases at J, with 11 bases in the middle. There are 15 residues in the CDR3. The chain's CDR3 is CASSLEGLGNQPQHF. The DNA for the CDR3 is TGCGCCAGCAGCTTGGAGGGACTAGGGAATCAGCCCCAGCATTTT.

V is TRBV7-9 and J is TRBJ2-1; a possible D gene is TRBD2 (6 bases). Deletions cut 5 bases from V and 4 bases from J, with 15 bases between. Germline CDR1 reads SEHNR; CDR2 reads FQNEAQ (reference sequence). The CDR3 covers 15 residues. In nucleotides, the CDR3 is TGTGCCAGCAGCCGCCCGGAGGGAGGATACAATGAGCAGTTCTTC. The encoded protein is CASSRPEGGYNEQFF.

V is TRBV18 and J is TRBJ2-7; TRBD1 aligns across 7 bases. The V and J ends lost 5 bases and 6 bases, in that order; junction bases with no gene match: 4. CDR1 and CDR2 from the germline V gene are KGHSH and LQKENI. CDR3 length: 12 residues. The CDR3 DNA reads TGTGCCAGCTCAGGCACAGGGGCCGAGCAGTACTTC. Protein product: CASSGTGAEQYF.

This clone was found a few times. J is TRBJ1-4 and V is TRBV18, with D unresolved. V lost 1 base and J 4 bases, leaving 7 bases between the germline ends. Germline-derived CDR1 and CDR2 are KGHSH and LQKENI. CDR3 length: 14 amino acids. CDR3 amino acids: CASSPRRDNEKLFF. The CDR3 nucleotides read TGTGCCAGCTCACCACGGCGGGATAATGAAAAACTGTTTTTT.

This clone was found a few times. The rearrangement joins TRBV7-2 to TRBJ2-1; TRBD1 aligns across 7 bases. V lost 4 bases and J lost 6; bases outside the gene matches: 6. Per the germline V gene, CDR1 is SGHTA and CDR2 is FQGNSA. This CDR3 comprises 14 residues. CDR3 amino acids: CASSWGQRLNEQFF. DNA for the CDR3: TGTGCCAGCAGCTGGGGACAGCGACTCAATGAGCAGTTCTTC.

The rearrangement joins TRBV7-9 to TRBJ1-5; 7 bases map to TRBD1. The CDR3 has 14 amino acids. Germline V gene lookup returns CDR1 SEHNR and CDR2 FQNEAQ (reference sequence). V gave up 3 bases and J gave up 4 bases; unmatched junction bases: 3. The CDR3 nucleotides read TGTGCCAGCAGCTTCGGGACAGATAATCAGCCCCAGCATTTT. Translation gives CASSFGTDNQPQHF.

The V and J genes are TRBV7-2 and TRBJ2-7; perhaps TRBD1 as D (6 bases). This CDR3 region has 13 residues. Trimming took off 6 bases at V and 3 bases at J, with 12 bases between the two ends. Germline CDR1 SGHTA, CDR2 FQGNSA. The CDR3 nucleotides read TGTGCCAGCAGACGGACAGCAAGCTACGAGCAGTACTTC. Its translation: CASRRTASYEQYF.